This T cell receptor beta chain was obtained from a study of human CD4 T cells and Enterobacteriaceae. Points from the study as a whole: Ex vivo reactivity came only from nucleotide matches to CFSE-low cultures.

Profiled with immunoSEQ multiplex PCR; TCRdb holds only in-frame clones, not every one. The sample records some 30,000 clones, roughly four fifths being singletons. Memory CD4+ T cells were sorted as all CD4+ cells except CD45RA+CCR7+CD95- naive cells, over 95% pure. In regard to this clone: Its specificity is not known.

Trimming removed 0 bases at V and 3 bases at J, with 12 bases between. CDR3 length: 15 amino acids. The germline V gene encodes CDR1 KGHSH and CDR2 LQKENI. Sequenced sample: memory CD4+ T cells from blood. The chain links TRBV18 to TRBJ2-7; D might be TRBD1 or TRBD2, each matching 5 bases. This sequence originates from a human donor in good health. The CDR3 DNA reads as TGTGCCAGCTCACCACCGGGGACGGTGATCTACGAGCAGTACTTC. Its protein product is CASSPPGTVIYEQYF.